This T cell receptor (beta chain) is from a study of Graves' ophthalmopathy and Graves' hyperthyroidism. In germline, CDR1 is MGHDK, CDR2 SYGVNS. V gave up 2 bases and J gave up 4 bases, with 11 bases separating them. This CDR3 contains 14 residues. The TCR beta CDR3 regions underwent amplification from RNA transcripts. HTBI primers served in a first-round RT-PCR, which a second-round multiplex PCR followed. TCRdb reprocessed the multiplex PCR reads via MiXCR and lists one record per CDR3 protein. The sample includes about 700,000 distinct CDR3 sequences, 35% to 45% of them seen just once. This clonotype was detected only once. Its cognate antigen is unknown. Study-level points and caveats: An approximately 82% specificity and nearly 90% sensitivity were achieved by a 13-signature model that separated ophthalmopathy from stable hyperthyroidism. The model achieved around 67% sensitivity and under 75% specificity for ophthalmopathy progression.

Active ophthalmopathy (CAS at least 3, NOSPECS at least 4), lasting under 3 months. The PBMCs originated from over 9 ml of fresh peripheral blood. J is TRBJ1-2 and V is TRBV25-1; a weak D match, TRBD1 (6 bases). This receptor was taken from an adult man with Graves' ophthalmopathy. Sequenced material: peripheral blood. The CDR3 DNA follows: TGTGCCAGCAGTGAAGCAGGGGCAGTCTATGGCTACACCTTC. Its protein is CASSEAGAVYGYTF.